This T cell receptor beta chain was found in a study of early T cells in non-severe SARS-CoV-2 infection. This clonotype was picked up many times. Its matching antigen is unknown. Study-level points and caveats: Anti-spike CD8 responses were favored by VDJdb matching, which missed private and CD4 specificities.

V shed 4 bases and J 4 bases; nucleotides not matched to a gene: 7. The germline V gene has CDR1 SQVTM and CDR2 ANQGSEA. This CDR3 comprises 17 residues. Each single cDNA molecule received a unique molecular identifier. TCRdb processed the 5' RACE reads anew with MiXCR; each CDR3 protein has one entry. The sample includes over 50,000 distinct CDR3 sequences, 7% to 10% seen only once; the top ten take around 4%. The rearrangement joins TRBV29-1 to TRBJ2-2, with TRBD2 matching 15 bases. This TCR was recovered from an adult who was a healthcare worker with PCR-confirmed SARS-CoV-2 infection or an uninfected control (not recorded which). Sequenced sample: whole blood. The CDR3 sequence is CSVAAPGLAGGTGELFF. CDR3 bases: TGCAGCGTTGCGGCTCCGGGACTAGCGGGAGGCACCGGGGAGCTGTTTTTT.